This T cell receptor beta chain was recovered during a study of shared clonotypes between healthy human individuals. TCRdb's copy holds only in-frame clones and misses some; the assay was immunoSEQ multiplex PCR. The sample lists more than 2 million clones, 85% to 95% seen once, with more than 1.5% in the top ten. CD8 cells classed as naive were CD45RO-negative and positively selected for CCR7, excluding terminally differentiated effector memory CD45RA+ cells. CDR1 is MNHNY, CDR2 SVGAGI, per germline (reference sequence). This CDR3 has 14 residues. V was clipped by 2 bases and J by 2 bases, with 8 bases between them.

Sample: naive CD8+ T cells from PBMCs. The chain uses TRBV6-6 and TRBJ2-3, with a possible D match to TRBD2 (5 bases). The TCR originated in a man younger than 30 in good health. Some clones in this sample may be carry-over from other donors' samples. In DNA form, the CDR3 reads TGTGCCAGCAGTTACCTAGCCAACACAGATACGCAGTATTTT. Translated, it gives CASSYLANTDTQYF.